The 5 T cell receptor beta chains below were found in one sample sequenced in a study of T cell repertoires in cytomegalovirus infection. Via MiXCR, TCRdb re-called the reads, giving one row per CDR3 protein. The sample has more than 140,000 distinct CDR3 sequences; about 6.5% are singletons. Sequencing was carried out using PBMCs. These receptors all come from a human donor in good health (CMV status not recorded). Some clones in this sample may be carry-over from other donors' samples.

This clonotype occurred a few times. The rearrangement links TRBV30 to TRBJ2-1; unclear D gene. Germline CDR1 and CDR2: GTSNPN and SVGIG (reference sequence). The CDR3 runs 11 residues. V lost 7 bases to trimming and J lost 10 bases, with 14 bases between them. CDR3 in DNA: TGTGCCTCGAAATCGACTTACGAGCAGTTCTTC. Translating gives CASKSTYEQFF. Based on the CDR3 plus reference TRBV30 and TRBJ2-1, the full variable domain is SQTIHQWPATLVQPVGSPLSLECTVEGTSNPNLYWYRQAAGRGLQLLFYSVGIGQISSEVPQNLSASRPQDRQFILSSKKLLLSDSGFYLCASKSTYEQFFGPGTRLTVL.

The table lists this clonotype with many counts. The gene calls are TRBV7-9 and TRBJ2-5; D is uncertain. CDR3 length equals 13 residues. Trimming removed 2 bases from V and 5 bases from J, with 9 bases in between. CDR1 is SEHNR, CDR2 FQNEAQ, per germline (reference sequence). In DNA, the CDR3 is TGTGCCAGCAGCTTACTTGCATCCGAGACCCAGTACTTC. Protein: CASSLLASETQYF.

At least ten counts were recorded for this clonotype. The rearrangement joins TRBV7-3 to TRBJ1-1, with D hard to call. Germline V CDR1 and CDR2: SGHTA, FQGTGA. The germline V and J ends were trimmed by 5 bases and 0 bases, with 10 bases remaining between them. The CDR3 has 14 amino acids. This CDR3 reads CASSKVGMNTEAFF. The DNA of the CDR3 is TGTGCCAGCAGCAAAGTGGGCATGAACACTGAAGCTTTCTTT.

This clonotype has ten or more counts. CDR3 DNA sequence: TGTGCCAGTAGGGAAAGGGACGATTATAGCAATCAGCCCCAGCATTTT. Translating gives CASRERDDYSNQPQHF. The chain has TRBV19 and TRBJ1-5, with D possibly TRBD1 on 5 matching bases. V gave up 6 bases and J gave up 0 bases, with 15 bases separating them. The CDR3 sequence is 16 residues long. Germline V CDR1 and CDR2: LNHDA, SQIVND (reference sequence). The variable domain in full, with the rest retrieved from reference TRBV19 and TRBJ1-5, is DGGITQSPKYLFRKEGQNVTLSCEQNLNHDAMYWYRQDPGQGLRLIYYSQIVNDFQKGDIAEGYSVSREKKESFPLTVTSAQKNPTAFYLCASRERDDYSNQPQHFGDGTRLSIL.

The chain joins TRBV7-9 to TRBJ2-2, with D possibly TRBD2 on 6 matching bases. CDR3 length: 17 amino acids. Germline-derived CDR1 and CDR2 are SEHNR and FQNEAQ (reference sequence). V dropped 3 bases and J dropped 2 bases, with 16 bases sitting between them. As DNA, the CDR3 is TGTGCCAGCAGCTTTCTTCAAGGAGGGGCAAACACCGGGGAGCTGTTTTTT. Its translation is CASSFLQGGANTGELFF. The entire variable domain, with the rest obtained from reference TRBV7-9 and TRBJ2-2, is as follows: DTGVSQNPRHKITKRGQNVTFRCDPISEHNRLYWYRQTLGQGPEFLTYFQNEAQLEKSRLLSDRFSAERPKGSFSTLEIQRTEQGDSAMYLCASSFLQGGANTGELFFGEGSRLTVL.